The T cell receptor beta chain under discussion was sequenced for a study of T cell responses to AZD1222 COVID-19 vaccine. With 4 bases clipped from V and 4 bases from J, the junction kept 5 bases outside the gene matches. Germline loops: CDR1 LNHDA, CDR2 SQIVND (reference sequence). This CDR3 spans 14 amino acids. Clones were read by immunoSEQ multiplex PCR, and TCRdb kept only the in-frame ones, dropping some. This table has roughly 150,000 clones, around nine tenths appearing once. Sequenced material: peripheral blood, taken on day 0 of AZD1222 vaccination. The TCR was taken from an adult in good health. The chain employs TRBV19 and TRBJ2-7; 9 nucleotides line up with TRBD1. DNA of the CDR3: TGTGCCAGTAGTACCGGACAGGGGATGTACGAGCAGTACTTC. Amino acid sequence: CASSTGQGMYEQYF.